This TCR beta chain was documented in a study of T cell responses to AZD1222 COVID-19 vaccine. The CDR3 runs 17 residues. CDR1 ENHRY and CDR2 SYGVKD come from the germline V gene. Trimming left V 4 bases short and J 1 base short, with 19 bases between. The assay was immunoSEQ multiplex PCR, and TCRdb's table has in-frame clones only and misses some. The sample holds about 140,000 clones; about nine tenths are singletons and the top ten take 1.3% to 1.5%. The chain employs TRBV10-3 and TRBJ1-1; a weak D match, TRBD1 (5 bases). The sequenced sample was peripheral blood, obtained on day 0 of AZD1222 vaccination. This TCR came from an adult in good health. The CDR3 DNA reads TGTGCCATCAGTGGAGGGAGTAACAGGAAACAGAACACTGAAGCTTTCTTT. Residues: CAISGGSNRKQNTEAFF.